This TCR beta chain was recovered during a study of blood T cells in healthy people across ages. The overall study: Per two T cells, template switching captured roughly one barcoded beta molecule. Study findings and constraints: Age showed a roughly linear inverse relationship with TCR beta diversity per million T cells.

The germline gives CDR1 MNHEY, CDR2 SVGEGT. This CDR3 spans 13 amino acids. The V gene lost 6 bases and the J gene lost 4 bases, with 10 bases spanning the gap. This clonotype was seen repeatedly, ten times or more. Its antigen is unidentified. With a J-beta primer mix and a sample-barcoded 5' primer, a second PCR ran about 7 to 12 cycles. TCRdb redid the calling of the 5' RACE reads with MiXCR, one entry per CDR3 protein. The sample consists of approximately 960,000 distinct CDR3 sequences, 25% to 35% of them appearing once. This sample also appeared in a second study, on T cells of mothers and their children. This second study notes: During the second PCR, the M1S primer introduced sample barcodes along with 2-4 random nucleotides.

The rearrangement links TRBV6-2 or TRBV6-3 to TRBJ2-1; either TRBD1 or TRBD2 may fit D (5 bases each). The clonotype comes from a woman between 40 and 50 years old in good health. The sample taken for sequencing was blood. The DNA for the CDR3 is TGTGCCAGCAGGAGGGGCGGGTACAATGAGCAGTTCTTC. Protein product: CASRRGGYNEQFF.